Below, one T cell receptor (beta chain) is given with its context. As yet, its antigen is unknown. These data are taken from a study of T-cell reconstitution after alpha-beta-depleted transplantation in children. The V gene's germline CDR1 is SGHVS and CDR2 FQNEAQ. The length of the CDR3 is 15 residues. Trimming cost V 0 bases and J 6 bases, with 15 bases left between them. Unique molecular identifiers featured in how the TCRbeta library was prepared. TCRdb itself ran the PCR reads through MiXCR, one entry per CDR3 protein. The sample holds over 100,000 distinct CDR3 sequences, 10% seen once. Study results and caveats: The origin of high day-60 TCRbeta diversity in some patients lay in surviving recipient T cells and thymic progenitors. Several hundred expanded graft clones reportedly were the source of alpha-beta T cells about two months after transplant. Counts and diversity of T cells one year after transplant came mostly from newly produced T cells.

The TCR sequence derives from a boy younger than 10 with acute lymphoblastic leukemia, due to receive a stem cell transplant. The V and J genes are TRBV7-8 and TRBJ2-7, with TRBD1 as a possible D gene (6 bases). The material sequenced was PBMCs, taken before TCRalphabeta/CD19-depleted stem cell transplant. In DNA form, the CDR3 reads TGTGCCAGCAGCTTAGCGGCAGGGGCCTGGGGCGAGCAGTACTTC. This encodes CASSLAAGAWGEQYF.